This T cell receptor beta chain was recorded in a study of blood T cell repertoires in COVID-19. CDR1 and CDR2 from the germline V gene are SGHDT and YYEEEE. CDR3 length: 14 residues. Unmatched junction bases numbered 7, after V lost 7 bases and J lost 3 bases. Here immunoSEQ multiplex PCR was the method, and the copy in TCRdb shows in-frame clones only, minus some. The table lists tens of thousands of clones, approximately 90% of them singletons. The sequence was obtained from a male donor with acute or convalescent COVID-19. The gene calls are TRBV5-6 and TRBJ2-3; 8 bases align to TRBD1. Specimen: peripheral blood. CDR3 sequence (DNA): TGTGCCAGCGGGCGAACAGGGGGAACAGATACGCAGTATTTT. It translates to CASGRTGGTDTQYF.